This T cell receptor beta chain was observed in a study of T-cell memory formation after mild COVID-19. The CDR3 covers 15 residues. The germline V gene encodes CDR1 SGHRS and CDR2 YFSETQ. Trimming removed 4 bases from V and 4 bases from J; junction bases left unmatched: 6. TCRdb used MiXCR to reprocess the 5' RACE reads, holding one entry per CDR3 protein. The table has about 350,000 distinct CDR3 sequences, roughly 13% seen once. The chain uses TRBV5-1 and TRBJ1-5; TRBD1 matches at 9 bases. The sequenced sample consisted of PBMCs or a T cell subset sorted from them (not recorded which). The receptor was derived from a man aged 18 to 30 who had mild COVID-19 (a few samples of this study predate the infection). Cell type and time point are not known. The CDR3 region is CASSTTGGANQPQHF. The CDR3, as DNA: TGCGCCAGCAGCACCACAGGGGGCGCGAATCAGCCCCAGCATTTT.